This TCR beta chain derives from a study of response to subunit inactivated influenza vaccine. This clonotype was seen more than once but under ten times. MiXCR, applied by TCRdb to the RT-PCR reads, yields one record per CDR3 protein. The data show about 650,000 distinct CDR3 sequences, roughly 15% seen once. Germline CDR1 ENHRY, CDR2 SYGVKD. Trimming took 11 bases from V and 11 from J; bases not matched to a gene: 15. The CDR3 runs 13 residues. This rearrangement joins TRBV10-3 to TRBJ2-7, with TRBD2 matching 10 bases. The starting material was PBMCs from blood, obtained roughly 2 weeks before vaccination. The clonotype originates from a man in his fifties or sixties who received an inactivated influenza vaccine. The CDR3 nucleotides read TGTGCCTCCTCCACACTAGCGGGGCCTGGTGAGTACTTC. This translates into CASSTLAGPGEYF.